A selection of T cell receptor beta chains follows, all from one sample in a study of PD-1 blockade in classical Hodgkin lymphoma. Produced via immunoSEQ multiplex PCR; TCRdb's table is partial and in-frame only. The repertoire has 95,000 to 120,000 clones, roughly nine tenths of them found once; the top ten carry approximately 20%. Sequences were derived from peripheral blood mononuclear cells (PBMCs), sampled before the second cycle of nivolumab. Receptors were obtained from a human donor with classical Hodgkin lymphoma. Each CDR3 is given with its conserved first and last residue. The D gene is left open where the match is weak. Size is stated for part of the rows, as once, few or many counts, or as a class when the clone is expanded.

j_call cdr3_length clone_size v_call d_call cdr3_nt cdr3_aa
TRBJ2-3 15 - TRBV10-1 TRBD1 TGCGCCAGCAGTGAGACGACAGGGTCAACAGATACGCAGTATTTT CASSETTGSTDTQYF
TRBJ1-2 14 - TRBV7-9 TRBD1 TGTGCCAGCAGCTTAACAGGGGGCAGGGATGGCTACACCTTC CASSLTGGRDGYTF
TRBJ2-2 15 - TRBV9 TRBD1 TGTGCCAGCAGCACAAGGGACAGGGGGCCCGGGGAGCTGTTTTTT CASSTRDRGPGELFF
TRBJ2-5 17 - TRBV27 TRBD2 TGTGCCAGCAGTCCGAGGCCGGGACTAGCGGGAGTCGAGACCCAGTACTTC CASSPRPGLAGVETQYF
TRBJ1-6 14 few TRBV2 - TGTGCCAGCAGTCGGGACACGGTCAATTCACCCCTCCACTTT CASSRDTVNSPLHF
TRBJ1-4 14 - TRBV5-4 - TGTGCCAGCAGCTTGGGTCAGGCGGGTGAAAAACTGTTTTTT CASSLGQAGEKLFF
TRBJ2-3 18 - TRBV18 TRBD2 TGTGCCAGCTCACCGAGTCGTCCGGGACTACCAAGCACAGATACGCAGTATTTT CASSPSRPGLPSTDTQYF
TRBJ1-5 13 - TRBV18 - TGTGCCAGCTCACGGCAGGATAATCAGCCCCAGCATTTT CASSRQDNQPQHF
TRBJ2-7 16 once TRBV4-3 TRBD2 TGCGCCAGCAGCCAAGAACTAGCGGGAGGAACCTACGAGCAGTACTTC CASSQELAGGTYEQYF
TRBJ1-1 15 once TRBV9 TRBD1 TGTGCCAGCAGCGTAGAGGGGACAGTAAACACTGAAGCTTTCTTT CASSVEGTVNTEAFF
TRBJ2-3 17 once TRBV29-1 - TGCAGCGTTGGGGTTGTAGGGGGAACCACTTTTGGAGATACGCAGTATTTT CSVGVVGGTTFGDTQYF